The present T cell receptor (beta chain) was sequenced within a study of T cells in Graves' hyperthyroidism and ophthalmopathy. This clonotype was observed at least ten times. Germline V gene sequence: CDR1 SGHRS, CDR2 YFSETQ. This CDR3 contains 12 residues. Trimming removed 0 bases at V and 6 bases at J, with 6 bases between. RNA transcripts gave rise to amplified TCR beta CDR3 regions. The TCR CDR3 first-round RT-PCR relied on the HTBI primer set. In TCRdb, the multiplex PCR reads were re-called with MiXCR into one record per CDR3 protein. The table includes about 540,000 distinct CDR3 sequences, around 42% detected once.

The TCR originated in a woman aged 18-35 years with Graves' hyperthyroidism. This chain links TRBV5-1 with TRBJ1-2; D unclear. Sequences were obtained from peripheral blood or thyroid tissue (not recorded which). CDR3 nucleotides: TGCGCCAGCAGCTTGGTTGGGAATGGCTACACCTTC. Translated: CASSLVGNGYTF.